This TCR beta chain was sequenced in a study of blood T cell repertoires in COVID-19. Study in general: Donors in the United States, Italy and Spain gave samples during acute or convalescent COVID-19. The analysed material was cDNA or gDNA that came from T cells, B-cell-depleted T cells, or PBMCs.

Individuals aged roughly 18 to 95 years were recruited from about two dozen US areas. Donors of Cohort 3 who recovered were those that had two negative PCRs, clearance, or symptom resolution. Trimming cost V 0 bases and J 0 bases, with 13 bases left between them. Germline CDR1 is SGDLS and CDR2 is YYNGEE. The CDR3 contains 17 residues. Profiling relied on immunoSEQ multiplex PCR, and the TCRdb table lists in-frame clones only, not all of them. This table holds 110,000 to 150,000 clones, 80% to 90% found once. The V call is TRBV9, the J call TRBJ1-3; D remains unclear. The sequencing input was PBMCs or T cells enriched from blood (not recorded which). The clonotype originates from a man aged 55-75 years who had recovered from COVID-19. CDR3 protein: CASSVGPAISSGNTIYF. The DNA for the CDR3 is TGTGCCAGCAGCGTAGGTCCAGCGATATCCTCTGGAAACACCATATATTTT.